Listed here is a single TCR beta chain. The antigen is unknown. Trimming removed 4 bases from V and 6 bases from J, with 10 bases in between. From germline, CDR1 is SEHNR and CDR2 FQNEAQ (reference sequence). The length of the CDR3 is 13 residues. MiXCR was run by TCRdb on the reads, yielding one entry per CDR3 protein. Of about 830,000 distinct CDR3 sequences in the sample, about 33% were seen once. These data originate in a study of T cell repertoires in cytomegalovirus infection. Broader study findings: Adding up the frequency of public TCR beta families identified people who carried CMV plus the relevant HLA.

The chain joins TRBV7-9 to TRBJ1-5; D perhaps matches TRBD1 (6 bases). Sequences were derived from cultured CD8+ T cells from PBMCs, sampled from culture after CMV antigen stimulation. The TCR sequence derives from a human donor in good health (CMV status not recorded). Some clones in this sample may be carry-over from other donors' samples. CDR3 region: CASSWDNGQPQHF. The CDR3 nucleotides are TGTGCCAGCAGCTGGGACAATGGTCAGCCCCAGCATTTT. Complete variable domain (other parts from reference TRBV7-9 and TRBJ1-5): DTGVSQNPRHKITKRGQNVTFRCDPISEHNRLYWYRQTLGQGPEFLTYFQNEAQLEKSRLLSDRFSAERPKGSFSTLEIQRTEQGDSAMYLCASSWDNGQPQHFGDGTRLSIL.